A single TCR beta chain is shown here with its context. This receptor's antigen is unknown. No qualities accompany the bases; no much larger clone lies one base away. These data belong to a study of cytomegalovirus exposure and HLA in healthy donors (dated by TCRdb to 2015 to 2018). Concerning the study at large: In an earlier analysis of approximately 640 of the donors, around 300 Gb of sequence data and some 120 million unique TCR beta sequences from about 179 million T cells were reported. Approximately 310 gigabases of sequencing data and around 87 million unique TCR sequences were included in an early release covering over 600 HLA-typed donors. The genetic ancestry cluster associated with self-reported Caucasian donors included roughly 84% of the approximately 430 genotyped donors. The aim of the study was to test whether cataloging public T cell receptors could identify signatures of past pathogen exposure. The study used immunosequencing to profile the T cell repertoires of about 670 subjects and linked those repertoires to cytomegalovirus serostatus. In addition to the first cohort of 650 to 800 subjects, a separate validation cohort of 130 or so different subjects was used. High-throughput TCR immunosequencing, statistical association of individual TCRs with disease status, and machine learning were combined to predict cytomegalovirus infection status. A later analysis re-analyzed previously published TCR beta repertoires from roughly 690 donors and added high-resolution HLA genotyping to study TCR occurrence patterns. In the later analysis, no new phenotypic data were used to find candidate immune exposures; instead, reliance was placed on TCR beta sequences and their occurrence across donors. An earlier analysis of some 500 of the donors used high-throughput TCR beta sequencing to judge whether each TCR beta V gene segment behaved as functional or pseudogenic. Donor age, sex, ethnicity and CMV serostatus were compiled alongside the repertoire data. A later genetic analysis used genome-wide SNP genotypes for about 60% of the roughly 700 donors, treating that subset as a discovery cohort. All discovery cohort repertoires had been generated using a single sequencing platform. HLA typing included class I and class II loci at four-digit resolution. The number of donors typed differed by locus, with about 629-640 for A, B, C, DRB1 and DQB1, more than 500 for DQA1, under 610 for DPA1, and 400 to 490 for DPB1. A handful of DR-DQ haplotypes were treated as single units for association and clustering because of strong linkage in the cohort. Across some 400 genotyped donors of the cohort, an average of roughly 250,000 unique TCR beta nucleotide sequences per donor were sequenced, and 15% to 20% of those sequences were non-productive. Here is what the overall study found, with its caveats: In vitro tests confirmed that a few of the cytomegalovirus-associated TCR beta chains recognize cytomegalovirus antigens. A group of highly shared sequence variants was considered likely to be a technical artifact of the sequencing pipeline. A later analysis found that TCR association rates varied across HLA loci, with DRB1 alleles showing the most associated TCRs and HLA-C alleles the fewest. The earlier analysis of fewer than 750 of the donors excluded 15 to 20 rarely observed V segments, including chromosome 9 orphons, because counts were too low. The classifier was reported to diagnose cytomegalovirus status with high specificity and sensitivity in both the original cohort and the validation cohort. A later analysis found that HLA-associated TCR beta chains were more clonally expanded and had lower generation probabilities than equally common non-associated chains. The only immune exposure information available for the cohort was CMV serostatus. A later analysis found that most CMV-associated TCR beta chains appeared HLA-restricted, with HLA associations seemingly driven largely by CMV exposure. Across donors, most TCR sequences were observed very rarely, whereas some public TCRs were present in many individuals. Several of the top co-occurrence clusters appeared to be linked to parvovirus B19, influenza, CMV and Epstein-Barr virus, according to a later analysis. A total of 150 to 200 TCR beta chains were listed by the study as associated with cytomegalovirus. When HLA alleles, especially DR and DQ, strongly co-occurred, TCR associations were difficult to assign to individual alleles. Linkage disequilibrium might explain the correlated functional status among segregating V segments, but an unknown experimental factor could not be excluded. A further reported finding was that TCR beta sequences accurately predicted the HLA-A and HLA-B alleles for most subjects in the first cohort. In a later genetic analysis, a missense DCLRE1C variant was associated with V-gene and J-gene trimming of TCR beta chains, and the association was replicated in an independent cohort. The 87-base-pair reads could not distinguish some IMGT-functional V segments, including TRBV6-2 and TRBV6-3, so those segments were excluded. HLA typing was unavailable for some donors at each locus, so association tests used only the typed subset. A later genetic analysis reported fewer N-insertions in productive TCRs among donors in an Asian-associated ancestry cluster than the approximately 700-donor mean. An earlier analysis of around 600 of the donors showed that most TCR beta V segments appeared in productive rearrangements either about 87% or about 30% of the time, which broadly matched IMGT annotations. The cohort was sequenced for TCR beta chains only, and without alpha or paired-chain data the features that could be detected were limited. A later analysis associated around 16,000 TCR beta sequences with specific HLA alleles at a false discovery rate of 0.05. The authors suggested that the approach could potentially be extended to other disease states and immunological phenotypes. Sequencing depth was assumed to be roughly uniform across donors in the presence/absence analyses, though that assumption may not hold.

The library was built by means of the immunoSEQ multiplex PCR assay. A mixture of 60 forward primers for TCR Vbeta segments and 13 reverse primers for TCR Jbeta segments was used in the multiplex PCR. The CDR3 region of rearranged TCR beta genes was amplified from genomic DNA by a multiplex PCR assay. The amplified TCR beta libraries were sequenced on the Illumina HiSeq System as 87-base-pair reads. Per the original workflow: In a later analysis, 77 million or so unique TCR beta chains were counted across the approximately 640 repertoires, and around 10 million of these chains were shared by at least two donors. A nearest-neighbor algorithm error-corrected the raw reads and collapsed the reads into unique sequences, merging closely related sequences to remove PCR and sequencing errors. To assign V, D and J gene segments, CDR3 sequences were aligned to IMGT reference sequences. For a sequence to be retained, a match of at least six nucleotides to both a V gene segment and a J gene segment was required. A rearrangement counted as productive if the CDR3 had no stop codons and remained in frame with V and J, and every other rearrangement counted as non-productive. CDR3 was defined by IMGT convention, running from the second conserved V-encoded cysteine to the conserved J-encoded phenylalanine. Sequences without an unambiguous match to a single V gene segment were excluded from the earlier analysis of a few hundred of the donors. An earlier analysis of 500 to 700 of the donors classified V segments as functional when productive rearrangements were above 56.7% and as segregating when the standard deviation between donors was above 5%. To diagnose cytomegalovirus status from the catalog of TCR beta chain sequences, a statistical classification framework was built. V and J gene assignment, in a later analysis, came from comparing TCR nucleotide sequences with IMGT/GENE-DB human TR gene sequences. A later analysis assigned CDR3 sequences and most-parsimonious VDJ recombination scenarios with the TCRdist pipeline. In a later analysis, each TCR beta chain was defined by its CDR3 amino acid sequence together with its V-gene family, and reads without a unique V-gene family were excluded. A later analysis removed several hundred highly shared, low-generation-probability nucleotide sequences to deal with suspected cross-contamination and a sequencing artifact. A later analysis calculated a clonal expansion index for each public chain from normalized within-repertoire ranks of inferred template counts. In a later analysis, generation probabilities were computed using a VDJ recombination model fitted to out-of-frame rearrangements, and the results were checked against IGoR. A later analysis scored TCR-TCR, TCR-HLA and TCR-CMV co-occurrence with hypergeometric tests, applying a repertoire-size bias correction to TCR pairs. A later analysis estimated false discovery rates by permuting HLA or CMV assignments 20 times. In a later analysis, co-occurring TCRs were grouped with DBSCAN, and TCRdist sequence similarity was added when clustering was performed within HLA-allele-positive subsets. Repertoires with fewer than 30,000 or more than 120,000 public chains were left out of co-occurrence clustering, as were five repertoires with anomalous nucleotide sharing. Sourced from immuneACCESS, this table was stored by TCRdb with only in-frame sequences that have V and J called. A share of the clones is absent; for the studies checked, an unresolved V gene accounts for under half, and the remainder has no known explanation. From that table come the V and J calls and clone size; the DNA was used to work out D and trimming. This sample lists about 160,000 clones; under 80% were detected once. Around 4% of the sample lies in the top ten.

In total, about 650 healthy bone marrow donors made up the cohort. At the time of sampling, every cohort member was nominally healthy, though immune exposures that went unrecorded were likely present. The donor tested CMV seronegative and was one of the 352 seronegative cohort members. A peripheral blood sample was provided by each donor, and peripheral blood mononuclear cells were used for TCR beta sequencing. Genomic DNA extraction from the blood cell samples was performed with the Qiagen DNeasy Blood Extraction Kit. The CDR3 runs 18 residues from the cysteine to the phenylalanine. The kept DNA is CDR3 alone, 54 bases in frame from the first base. The germline V gene (reference sequence) provides CDR1 SGHNT and CDR2 YYREEE. V is pruned by 4 bases and J by 2 bases, leaving 11 bases of the junction without a gene match.

The receptor was derived from a man aged 40-49 years in good health and CMV-seronegative. The sequenced sample was PBMCs. The chain joins TRBV5-4 to TRBJ2-6, and TRBD1 aligns with 8 junction nucleotides. The nucleotides read TGTGCCAGCAGCGGATGGACAGGGATGAGGGCTGGGGCCAACGTCCTGACTTTC. Its coded protein is CASSGWTGMRAGANVLTF.